This T cell receptor (beta chain) was recovered during a study of T cells in Graves' hyperthyroidism and ophthalmopathy. The germline V gene has CDR1 SQVTM and CDR2 ANQGSEA. The CDR3 extends over 11 amino acids. V gave up 4 bases and J gave up 11 bases, with 15 bases separating them. Authors of the study amplified TCR beta CDR3 regions from RNA transcripts. Using the HTBI primer set, a first-round RT-PCR was run on the TCR CDR3. TCRdb itself ran the multiplex PCR reads through MiXCR, one entry per CDR3 protein. The repertoire holds over 700,000 distinct CDR3 sequences, with under 45% as singletons. This TCR came from a woman between 40 and 50 years old with Graves' hyperthyroidism. The chain combines TRBV29-1 with TRBJ2-7; D perhaps matches TRBD2 (5 bases). Sequencing input: blood. The CDR3 loop is CSVGTPQEEYF. CDR3 nucleotide sequence: TGCAGCGTTGGTACACCCCAGGAGGAGTACTTC.